This T cell receptor (beta chain) was identified during a study of T cell responses to AZD1222 COVID-19 vaccine. With regard to this clone: Its target is unknown.

Clones were read by immunoSEQ multiplex PCR, and TCRdb kept only the in-frame ones, dropping some. Here the sample spans over 150,000 clones, roughly 94% being singletons. Study conclusions and caveats: The breadth and depth of Spike-specific TCRs increased once two AZD1222 doses had been given.

Both about-4-week and about-12-week second-dose recipients were combined. In germline, CDR1 is MNHEY, CDR2 SMNVEV (reference sequence). V was shortened by 10 bases and J by 2 bases, with 21 bases between the two germline ends. The CDR3 is made up of 16 amino acids. The gene calls are TRBV27 and TRBJ1-3; TRBD1 might be the D (5 bases). The sample consisted of peripheral blood, taken 28 days after the second AZD1222 dose. This sequence was found in an adult who received the AZD1222 COVID-19 vaccine. DNA of the CDR3: TGTGCCACCCCTAGAGCGGGGCAGACTCCTGGAAACACCATATATTTT. The encoded protein is CATPRAGQTPGNTIYF.